Reported below is one TCR beta chain. Its antigen is unknown. The CDR3 contains 15 residues. V was clipped by 3 bases and J by 7 bases; unmatched bases: 6. The V gene's germline CDR1 is MGHDK and CDR2 SYGVNS. Profiling relied on immunoSEQ multiplex PCR, and the TCRdb table lists in-frame clones only, not all of them. The data hold some 120,000 clones, with about nine tenths observed a single time. The sample originates from a study of cytomegalovirus exposure and HLA in healthy donors. Study results and caveats: The listing of 160 or so TCR beta chains classed them as cytomegalovirus-associated. Subsequent analysis of the 120 or so validation repertoires found a tendency for first-cohort TCR clusters to co-occur. Many donors carried some public TCRs, although rarity characterized most TCR sequences. High specificity and sensitivity for cytomegalovirus status were reported for the classifier.

The material sequenced was PBMCs. This TCR derives from a man aged 25-45 years in good health and CMV-seronegative. The chain links TRBV25-1 to TRBJ2-1, with 10 bases fitting TRBD2. CDR3 region: CASSDSLAGVNEQFF. The DNA of the CDR3 is TGTGCCAGCAGTGACTCTCTAGCGGGGGTTAATGAGCAGTTCTTC.